The TCR beta chain described here comes from a study of cytomegalovirus exposure and HLA in healthy donors. As concerns this clone: Its specificity is not known.

General study results and limits: In a later analysis, TCR beta V- and J-gene trimming was associated with a missense DCLRE1C variant. Segments of the TCR beta V type were, in most cases, productive about 90% or about 30% of the time in an earlier analysis. High sensitivity and specificity were reportedly achieved when the classifier diagnosed cytomegalovirus status. According to a later analysis, most TCR beta chains associated with CMV appeared HLA-restricted.

The CDR3 extends over 15 amino acids. V was pared by 3 bases and J by 5 bases, with 3 bases of the junction left unmatched. Germline V CDR1 and CDR2: MNHNY, SVGAGI (reference sequence). Primers: 60 Vbeta forward and 13 Jbeta reverse. Profiling relied on immunoSEQ multiplex PCR, and the TCRdb table lists in-frame clones only, not all of them. In total, the table holds 200,000 to 250,000 clones. Sequencing input: PBMCs. This clonotype was obtained from a woman aged 25 to 39 in good health and CMV-seropositive. The rearrangement joins TRBV6-6 to TRBJ2-2; 10 nucleotides match TRBD1. The CDR3 coding sequence is TGTGCCAGCAGTTATGGACAGGGGGGGACCGGGGAGCTGTTTTTT. Protein: CASSYGQGGTGELFF.